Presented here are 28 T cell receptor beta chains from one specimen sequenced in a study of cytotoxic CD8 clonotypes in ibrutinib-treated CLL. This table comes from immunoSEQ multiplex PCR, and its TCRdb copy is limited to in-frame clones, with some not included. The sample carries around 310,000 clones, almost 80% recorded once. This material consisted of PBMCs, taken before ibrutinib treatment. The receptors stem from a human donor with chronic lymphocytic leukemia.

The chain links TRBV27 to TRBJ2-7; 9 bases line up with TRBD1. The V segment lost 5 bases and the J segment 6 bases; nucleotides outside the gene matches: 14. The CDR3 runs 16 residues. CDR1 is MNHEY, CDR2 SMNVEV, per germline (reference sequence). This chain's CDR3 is CASSEGAGGQGREQYF. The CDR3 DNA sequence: TGTGCCAGCAGTGAGGGTGCTGGGGGACAGGGTCGCGAGCAGTACTTC.

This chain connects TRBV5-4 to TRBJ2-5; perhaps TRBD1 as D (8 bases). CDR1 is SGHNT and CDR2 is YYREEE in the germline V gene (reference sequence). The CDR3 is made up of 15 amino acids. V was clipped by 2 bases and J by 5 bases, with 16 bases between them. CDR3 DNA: TGTGCCAGCAGCTTAATAACAGGGGGGGTGGAGACCCAGTACTTC. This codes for CASSLITGGVETQYF.

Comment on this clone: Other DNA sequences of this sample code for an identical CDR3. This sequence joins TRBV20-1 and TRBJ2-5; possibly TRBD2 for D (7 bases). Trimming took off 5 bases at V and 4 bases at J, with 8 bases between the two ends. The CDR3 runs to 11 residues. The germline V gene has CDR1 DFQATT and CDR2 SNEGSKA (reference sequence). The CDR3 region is CSARGAETQYF. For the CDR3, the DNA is TGCAGTGCTCGGGGGGCAGAGACCCAGTACTTC.

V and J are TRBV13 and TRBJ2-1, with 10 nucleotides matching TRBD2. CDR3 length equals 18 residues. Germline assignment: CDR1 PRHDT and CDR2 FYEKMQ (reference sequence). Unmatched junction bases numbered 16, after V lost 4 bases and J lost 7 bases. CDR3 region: CASSSTITSGIVGNEQFF. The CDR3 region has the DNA TGTGCCAGCAGCTCAACCATTACTAGCGGGATCGTGGGGAATGAGCAGTTCTTC.

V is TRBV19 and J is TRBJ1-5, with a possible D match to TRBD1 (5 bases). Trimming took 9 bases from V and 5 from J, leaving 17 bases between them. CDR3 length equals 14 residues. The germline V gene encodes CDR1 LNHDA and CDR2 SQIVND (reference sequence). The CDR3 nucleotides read TGTGCCAGCTCTGGTAGCAGGGACTATCAGCCCCAGCATTTT. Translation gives CASSGSRDYQPQHF.

The chain's CDR3 is CASSPAGTNEKLFF. The DNA of the CDR3 is TGTGCCAGTAGTCCCGCAGGCACTAATGAAAAACTGTTTTTT. This chain connects TRBV19 to TRBJ1-4; D is ambiguous. The CDR3 length is 14 residues. Trimming took 5 bases from V and 2 from J, leaving 9 bases between them. Looked up from germline, CDR1 is LNHDA and CDR2 is SQIVND (reference sequence).

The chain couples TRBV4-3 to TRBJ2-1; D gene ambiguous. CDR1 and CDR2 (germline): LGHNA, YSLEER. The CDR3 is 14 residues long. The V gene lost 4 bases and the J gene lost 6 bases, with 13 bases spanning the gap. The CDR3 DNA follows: TGCGCCAGCAGCCTTTCCTACTATTCCAATGAGCAGTTCTTC. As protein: CASSLSYYSNEQFF.

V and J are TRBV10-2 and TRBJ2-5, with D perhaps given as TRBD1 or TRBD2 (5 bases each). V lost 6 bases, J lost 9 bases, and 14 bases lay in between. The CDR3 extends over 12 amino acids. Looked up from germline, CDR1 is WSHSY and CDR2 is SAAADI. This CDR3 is CASSPGPSPQYF. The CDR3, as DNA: TGCGCCAGCAGCCCGGGACCCTCGCCCCAGTACTTC.

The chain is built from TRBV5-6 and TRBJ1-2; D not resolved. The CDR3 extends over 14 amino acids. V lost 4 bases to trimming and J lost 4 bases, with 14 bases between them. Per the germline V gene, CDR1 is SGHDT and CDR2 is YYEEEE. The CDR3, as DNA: TGTGCCAGCAGCGTGGACGGATTCACCTATGGCTACACCTTC. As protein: CASSVDGFTYGYTF.

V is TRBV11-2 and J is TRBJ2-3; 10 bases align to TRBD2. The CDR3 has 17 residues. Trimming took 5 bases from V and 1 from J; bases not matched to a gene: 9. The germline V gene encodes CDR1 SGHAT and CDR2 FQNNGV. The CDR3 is CASSTQGLAVRTDTQYF. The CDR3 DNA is TGTGCCAGCAGCACACAAGGACTAGCGGTTCGCACAGATACGCAGTATTTT.

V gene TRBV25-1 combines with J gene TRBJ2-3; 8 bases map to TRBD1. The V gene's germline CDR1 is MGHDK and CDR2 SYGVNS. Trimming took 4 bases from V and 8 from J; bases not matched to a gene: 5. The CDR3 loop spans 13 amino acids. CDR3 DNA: TGTGCCAGCAGTGGGCAGGGGGCGGGTACGCAGTATTTT. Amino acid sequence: CASSGQGAGTQYF.

The CDR3 sequence is CASSLVSNNEQFF. The CDR3 region has the DNA TGTGCCAGCAGCTTAGTTTCGAACAATGAGCAGTTCTTC. The rearrangement uses TRBV7-9 and TRBJ2-1; D ambiguous. The CDR3 runs to 13 residues. Germline V gives CDR1 SEHNR, CDR2 FQNEAQ (reference sequence). V lost 1 base, J lost 5 bases, and 6 bases lay in between.

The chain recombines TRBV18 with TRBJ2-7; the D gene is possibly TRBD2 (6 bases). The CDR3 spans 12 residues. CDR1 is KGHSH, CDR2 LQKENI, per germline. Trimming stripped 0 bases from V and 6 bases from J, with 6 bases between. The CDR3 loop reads CASSPPGGEQYF. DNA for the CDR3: TGTGCCAGCTCACCACCGGGAGGCGAGCAGTACTTC.

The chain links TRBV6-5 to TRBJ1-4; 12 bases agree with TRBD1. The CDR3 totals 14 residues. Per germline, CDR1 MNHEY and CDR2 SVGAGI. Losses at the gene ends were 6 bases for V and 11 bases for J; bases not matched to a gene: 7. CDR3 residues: CASSRDRGRGKLFF. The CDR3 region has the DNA TGTGCCAGCAGCCGGGACAGGGGGCGTGGGAAACTGTTTTTT.

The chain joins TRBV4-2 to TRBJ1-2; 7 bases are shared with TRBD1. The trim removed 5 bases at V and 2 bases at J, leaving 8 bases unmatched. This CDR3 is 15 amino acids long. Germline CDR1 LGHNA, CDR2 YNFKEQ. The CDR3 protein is CASSLVPGQNYGYTF. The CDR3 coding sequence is TGTGCCAGCAGCTTGGTCCCGGGACAGAACTATGGCTACACCTTC.

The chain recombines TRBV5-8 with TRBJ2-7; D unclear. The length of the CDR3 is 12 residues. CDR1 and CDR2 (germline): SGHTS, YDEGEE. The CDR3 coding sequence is TGTTCTTCGGAGACAAGAACCTACGAGCAGTACTTC. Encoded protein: CSSETRTYEQYF.

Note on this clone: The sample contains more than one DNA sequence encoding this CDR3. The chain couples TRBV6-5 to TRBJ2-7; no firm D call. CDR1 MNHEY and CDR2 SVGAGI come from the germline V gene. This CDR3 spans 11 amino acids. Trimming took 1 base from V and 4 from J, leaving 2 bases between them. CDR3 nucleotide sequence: TGTGCCAGCAGTTACTTATACGAGCAGTACTTC. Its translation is CASSYLYEQYF.

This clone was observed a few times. The CDR3 loop reads CASSLAGSGYEQYF. CDR3 DNA: TGTGCCAGCAGCTTAGCTGGTAGCGGCTACGAGCAGTACTTC. This rearrangement joins TRBV7-2 to TRBJ2-7; maybe TRBD2 (6 bases). Trimming took off 0 bases at V and 3 bases at J, with 9 bases between the two ends. The CDR3 is 14 residues long. The germline V gene has CDR1 SGHTA and CDR2 FQGNSA.

CDR3 loop: CASTRGGRDEQYF. Written as DNA, the CDR3 is TGTGCCAGCACACGCGGGGGCCGGGACGAGCAGTACTTC. The rearrangement joins TRBV6-5 to TRBJ2-7; D may be TRBD2 (7 bases). Per the germline V gene, CDR1 is MNHEY and CDR2 is SVGAGI. Trimming took off 7 bases at V and 5 bases at J, with 15 bases between the two ends. This CDR3 is built from 13 residues.

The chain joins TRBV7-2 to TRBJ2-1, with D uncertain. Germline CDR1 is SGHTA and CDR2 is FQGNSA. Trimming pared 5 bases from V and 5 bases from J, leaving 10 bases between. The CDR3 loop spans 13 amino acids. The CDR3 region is CASSIAPHNEQFF. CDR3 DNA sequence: TGTGCCAGCAGCATCGCCCCCCACAATGAGCAGTTCTTC. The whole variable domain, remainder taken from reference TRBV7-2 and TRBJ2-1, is GAGVSQSPSNKVTEKGKDVELRCDPISGHTALYWYRQSLGQGLEFLIYFQGNSAPDKSGLPSDRFSAERTGGSVSTLTIQRTQQEDSAVYLCASSIAPHNEQFFGPGTRLTVL.

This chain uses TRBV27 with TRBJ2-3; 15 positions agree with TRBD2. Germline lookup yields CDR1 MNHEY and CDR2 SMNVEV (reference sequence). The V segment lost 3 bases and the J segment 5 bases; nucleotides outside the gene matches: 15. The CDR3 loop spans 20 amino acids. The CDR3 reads CASSFRHLEGLAGGIDTQYF. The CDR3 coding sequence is TGTGCCAGCAGTTTTCGCCACCTTGAAGGACTAGCGGGAGGGATAGATACGCAGTATTTT.

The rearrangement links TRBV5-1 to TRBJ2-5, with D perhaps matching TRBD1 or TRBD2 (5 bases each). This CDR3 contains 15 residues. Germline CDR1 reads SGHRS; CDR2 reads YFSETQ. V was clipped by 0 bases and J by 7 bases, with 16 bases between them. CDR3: CASSLGDAPRGTQYF. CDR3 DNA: TGCGCCAGCAGCTTGGGGGACGCGCCTCGGGGGACCCAGTACTTC.

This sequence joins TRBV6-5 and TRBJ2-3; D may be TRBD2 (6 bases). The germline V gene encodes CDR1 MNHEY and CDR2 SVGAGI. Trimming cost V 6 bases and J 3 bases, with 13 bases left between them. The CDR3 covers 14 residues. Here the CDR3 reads CASSPRDWTDTQYF. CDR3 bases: TGTGCCAGCAGCCCCCGGGACTGGACAGATACGCAGTATTTT.

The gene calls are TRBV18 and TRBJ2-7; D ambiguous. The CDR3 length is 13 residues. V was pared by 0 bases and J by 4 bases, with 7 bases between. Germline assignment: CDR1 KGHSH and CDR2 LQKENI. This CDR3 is CASSPPSGYEQYF. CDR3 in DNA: TGTGCCAGCTCACCACCGAGTGGTTACGAGCAGTACTTC.

The DNA for the CDR3 is TGTGCCAGCAGCTCCCGGACCGGTGGGGACACAGACAATGAGCAGTTCTTC. Its translation: CASSSRTGGDTDNEQFF. The rearrangement joins TRBV9 to TRBJ2-1; D might be TRBD1 (6 bases). The ends were cut back, 4 bases at V and 5 bases at J, with 22 bases in the middle. CDR1 and CDR2 (germline): SGDLS, YYNGEE. This CDR3 has 17 residues.

Written as DNA, the CDR3 is TGTGCCAGCAGCTTAGGTGTTGGGGCAGGAACTGAAGCTTTCTTT. This encodes CASSLGVGAGTEAFF. The rearrangement uses TRBV11-2 and TRBJ1-1, with D perhaps matching TRBD1 (5 bases). V shed 1 base and J shed 5 bases, with 14 bases lying between them. The CDR3 totals 15 residues. Germline V gives CDR1 SGHAT, CDR2 FQNNGV.

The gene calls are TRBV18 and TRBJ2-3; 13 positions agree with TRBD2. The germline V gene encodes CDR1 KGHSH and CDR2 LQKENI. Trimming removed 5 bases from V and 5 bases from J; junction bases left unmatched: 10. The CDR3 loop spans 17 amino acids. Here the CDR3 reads CASSKNRLAGGQDTQYF. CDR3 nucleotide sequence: TGTGCCAGCTCAAAAAATCGACTAGCGGGAGGCCAAGATACGCAGTATTTT.

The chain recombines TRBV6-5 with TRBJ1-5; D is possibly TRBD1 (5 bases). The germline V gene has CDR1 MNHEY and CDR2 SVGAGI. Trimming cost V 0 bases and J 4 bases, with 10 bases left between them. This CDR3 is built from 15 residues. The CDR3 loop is CASSYSQGLNQPQHF. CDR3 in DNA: TGTGCCAGCAGTTACTCCCAGGGTCTAAATCAGCCCCAGCATTTT.